This T cell receptor beta chain was sequenced in a study of T cells in Graves' hyperthyroidism and ophthalmopathy. This CDR3 contains 14 residues. The V end lost 8 bases, the J end lost 0 bases, and 11 bases lay between the germline ends. CDR1 SNHLY and CDR2 FYNNEI come from the germline V gene. This clonotype has ten or more counts. Amplification yielded TCR beta CDR3 regions, with RNA transcripts as the source. HTBI primers were employed in a first-round RT-PCR of the TCR CDR3. MiXCR, applied by TCRdb to the multiplex PCR reads, yields one record per CDR3 protein. The table has more than 350,000 distinct CDR3 sequences, about 15% seen once.

The sequence came from a woman younger than 45 with Graves' hyperthyroidism. This chain uses TRBV2 with TRBJ1-5; no firm D call. Specimen: blood. The CDR3 spells CASSGVNSNQPQHF. CDR3 coding DNA: TGTGCCAGCTCTGGAGTCAATAGCAATCAGCCCCAGCATTTT.